This TCR beta chain was found in a study of early T cells in non-severe SARS-CoV-2 infection. V lost 7 bases, J lost 5 bases, and 5 bases stayed unmatched. The germline gives CDR1 SQVTM, CDR2 ANQGSEA. This CDR3 spans 11 amino acids. Unique molecular identifier tags were affixed to discrete cDNA molecules. MiXCR, run by TCRdb on the 5' RACE reads, gives a single entry per CDR3 protein. The sample shows some 82,000 distinct CDR3 sequences, about an eighth of them seen only once. Sequencing was performed on whole blood. This rearrangement joins TRBV29-1 to TRBJ2-7; 7 bases line up with TRBD1. The TCR originated in an adult who was a healthcare worker with PCR-confirmed SARS-CoV-2 infection or an uninfected control (not recorded which). The CDR3 loop is CSAYRGDEQYF. CDR3 in DNA: TGCAGCGCTTACAGGGGTGACGAGCAGTACTTC.